A single sample gave rise to the 31 T cell receptor beta chains below, sequenced in a study of breast tumors, draining lymph nodes, adjacent tissues. TCRdb recomputed calls from the multiplex PCR reads with MiXCR, one row per CDR3 protein. The sample consists of 150,000 to 200,000 distinct CDR3 sequences, roughly 35% of them appearing once. The lymph nodes were axillary draining lymph nodes from breast cancer patients. Material: axillary lymph node tissue. These receptors were obtained from a female donor with breast cancer. Some clones in this sample may be carry-over from other donors' samples.

Of note for this clonotype: Mismatch with germline at one junction end may stem from a read error. The rearrangement links TRBV7-6 to TRBJ2-2; 7 positions agree with TRBD2. This CDR3 spans 12 amino acids. The germline V gene has CDR1 SGHVS and CDR2 FNYEAQ. CDR3: CASSPVGGGLFF. The DNA for the CDR3 is TGCGCCAGCAGCCCCGTCGGCGGGGGGCTGTTTTTT. Full variable domain (outside the CDR3, taken from reference TRBV7-6 and TRBJ2-2): GAGVSQSPRYKVTKRGQDVALRCDPISGHVSLYWYRQALGQGPEFLTYFNYEAQQDKSGLPNDRFSAERPEGSISTLTIQRTEQRDSAMYRCASSPVGGGLFFGEGSRLTVL.

About this clonotype itself: A read error is possible here, since a much larger clone lies one base away. The chain employs TRBV5-5 and TRBJ2-6; the D gene is possibly TRBD1 (6 bases). Per germline, CDR1 SGHKS and CDR2 YYEKEE (reference sequence). This CDR3 is 16 amino acids long. CDR3 sequence reads: CASNLYRVSGANVLTF. Here the CDR3 DNA reads TGTGCCAGCAACTTGTACAGGGTCTCTGGGGCCAACGTCCTGACTTTC. Complete variable domain (other parts from reference TRBV5-5 and TRBJ2-6): DAGVTQSPTHLIKTRGQQVTLRCSPISGHKSVSWYQQVLGQGPQFIFQYYEKEERGRGNFPDRFSARQFPNYSSELNVNALLLGDSALYLCASNLYRVSGANVLTFGAGSRLTVL.

The chain uses TRBV5-1 and TRBJ1-1; D not resolved. CDR3 size: 14 residues. Deletions cut 0 bases from V and 2 bases from J, with 8 bases between. Germline V gene sequence: CDR1 SGHRS, CDR2 YFSETQ. CDR3 loop: CASSLGELNTEAFF. In DNA form, the CDR3 reads TGCGCCAGCAGCTTGGGGGAACTAAACACTGAAGCTTTCTTT.

The sample holds many counts of this clonotype. The chain joins TRBV30 to TRBJ1-4; D call uncertain. CDR1 is GTSNPN, CDR2 SVGIG, per germline (reference sequence). Trimming left V 4 bases short and J 7 bases short, with 16 bases between. This CDR3 region has 14 residues. The CDR3 loop reads CAWIPGGRGEKLFF. In DNA, the CDR3 is TGTGCCTGGATCCCTGGAGGGCGTGGTGAAAAACTGTTTTTT.

Note on this clonotype: The junction and the germline gene differ at one end; a read error may be behind it. This chain joins TRBV2 and TRBJ1-5, with 7 bases aligning to TRBD1. CDR1 is SNHLY and CDR2 is FYNNEI in the germline V gene. The CDR3 contains 16 residues. CDR3 loop: CASKRTGRNSNQPQHF. The CDR3 DNA reads as TGCGCCAGCAAGCGGACAGGTAGGAATAGCAATCAGCCCCAGCATTTT.

This clonotype occurred many times. The CDR3 loop reads CASSREGRGETQYF. CDR3 sequence (DNA): TGTGCCAGCAGCCGGGAAGGCAGGGGGGAGACCCAGTACTTC. The V call is TRBV5-4, the J call TRBJ2-5, with 7 positions matching TRBD1. The CDR3 runs 14 residues. After removal of 4 bases from V and 5 bases from J, the junction contained 8 bases not matched to a gene. The germline CDR1 and CDR2 sequences are SGHNT and YYREEE (reference sequence).

This clonotype was counted at least ten times. The chain is built from TRBV30 and TRBJ2-5; the D call may be TRBD1 or TRBD2 (7 bases each). CDR1 is GTSNPN and CDR2 is SVGIG in the germline V gene (reference sequence). CDR3 size: 14 residues. Deletions cut 1 base from V and 5 bases from J, with 14 bases between. CDR3 region: CAWSGRGRGETQYF. The CDR3 region has the DNA TGTGCCTGGAGTGGCAGGGGGAGGGGGGAGACCCAGTACTTC.

This clonotype was seen repeatedly, ten times or more. The chain employs TRBV20-1 and TRBJ1-4, with a tentative D call TRBD1 (5 bases). Trimming took off 5 bases at V and 3 bases at J, with 10 bases between the two ends. Germline V gene lookup returns CDR1 DFQATT and CDR2 SNEGSKA (reference sequence). This CDR3 spans 13 amino acids. CDR3 sequence reads: CSAAGWSNEKLFF. The CDR3 DNA is TGCAGTGCTGCAGGGTGGTCTAATGAAAAACTGTTTTTT.

This clonotype was counted ten times or more. The chain combines TRBV6-2 or TRBV6-3 with TRBJ2-7; D uncertain. The ends were cut back, 0 bases at V and 2 bases at J, with 8 bases in the middle. The CDR3 totals 14 residues. The V gene's germline CDR1 is MNHEY and CDR2 SVGEGT. The chain's CDR3 is CASSYSGPTYEQYF. The CDR3 DNA reads TGTGCCAGCAGTTACTCAGGGCCCACCTACGAGCAGTACTTC.

At least ten counts were recorded for this clonotype. The chain recombines TRBV6-5 with TRBJ1-4, with 9 bases identical to TRBD1. The CDR3 extends over 15 amino acids. Germline V gene data show CDR1 as MNHEY and CDR2 as SVGAGI. J was trimmed by 8 bases and V by 5 bases; bases with no gene match: 9. CDR3 DNA: TGTGCCAGCAGTCACCGGGACAGGGAAGGCGAAAAACTGTTTTTT. Translation gives CASSHRDREGEKLFF.

J is TRBJ2-1 and V is TRBV24-1, with 10 bases fitting TRBD2. The J segment lost 7 bases and the V segment lost 3 bases, leaving 8 bases of the junction unmatched. Germline lookup yields CDR1 KGHDR and CDR2 SFDVKD. The CDR3 runs to 16 residues. In nucleotides, the CDR3 is TGTGCCACCAGTGATCCTCATCTAGCGGGAGCGAATGAGCAGTTCTTC. Translating it yields CATSDPHLAGANEQFF.

V usage is TRBV20-1 and J usage is TRBJ1-5; D call uncertain. Per germline, CDR1 DFQATT and CDR2 SNEGSKA (reference sequence). Trimming left V 2 bases short and J 14 bases short, with 19 bases between. This CDR3 is built from 13 residues. CDR3 sequence: CSARISGNQYEHF. The CDR3 DNA sequence: TGCAGTGCTAGAATAAGCGGGAACCAGTACGAGCATTTT.

This clonotype was detected ten times or more. The genes are TRBV27 and TRBJ2-7, with 9 bases fitting TRBD2. Germline trimming cut 6 bases from V and 4 bases from J; bases unmatched to any gene: 10. CDR3 length: 15 residues. Germline CDR1 MNHEY, CDR2 SMNVEV (reference sequence). CDR3 region: CASSRGRGGSYEQYF. CDR3 DNA: TGTGCCAGCAGCCGCGGGCGGGGGGGATCGTACGAGCAGTACTTC.

This clonotype has at least ten counts. This chain links TRBV11-2 with TRBJ2-7; a possible D gene is TRBD1 (6 bases). This CDR3 spans 15 amino acids. Germline values: CDR1 SGHAT, CDR2 FQNNGV. Between the trimmed V and J ends, which lost 0 bases and 6 bases, there was a span of 15 bases. The CDR3 loop reads CASSLEDRSFREQYF. As DNA, the CDR3 is TGTGCCAGCAGCTTAGAGGACAGATCCTTTCGCGAGCAGTACTTC.

This clonotype showed up just a few times. Being one base from a much bigger clone, this may be a read error. This chain connects TRBV11-2 to TRBJ2-3, with TRBD1 matching over 7 bases. The CDR3 loop spans 13 amino acids. Germline V gene data show CDR1 as SGHAT and CDR2 as FQNNGV. V lost 4 bases to trimming and J lost 10 bases; unmatched junction nucleotides: 8. CDR3 loop: CASSSDRRSAQYF. As DNA, the CDR3 is TGTGCCAGCAGCTCGGACAGGAGATCGGCGCAGTATTTT.

Details on this clonotype: Mismatch with germline at one junction end may stem from a read error. The chain joins TRBV20-1 to TRBJ2-1; D may correspond to TRBD1 or TRBD2 (5 bases each). The CDR3 has 11 residues. CDR1 and CDR2 from the germline V gene are DFQATT and SNEGSKA (reference sequence). The CDR3 reads CSAGRDGDPPF. CDR3 DNA: TGCAGTGCTGGCCGGGACGGGGACCCCCCCTTC.

This clonotype was recorded a few times. This may arise from a read error, as a much more abundant clone is one base away. V usage is TRBV20-1 and J usage is TRBJ2-7; 7 positions agree with TRBD1. The germline CDR1 and CDR2 sequences are DFQATT and SNEGSKA (reference sequence). CDR3 length: 13 amino acids. This CDR3 reads CSVTGTDTYAQYF. CDR3 nucleotides: TGCAGTGTTACCGGGACAGATACCTACGCGCAGTACTTC.

This clonotype showed up just a few times. This may stem from a read error, because a much larger clone lies one nucleotide away. The rearrangement joins TRBV6-6 to TRBJ1-6; D call uncertain. The CDR3 contains 15 residues. The germline gives CDR1 MNHNY, CDR2 SVGAGI (reference sequence). The ends were cut back, 5 bases at V and 7 bases at J, with 15 bases in the middle. Here the CDR3 reads CASSHWRRKNSPLHF. Here the CDR3 DNA reads TGTGCCAGCAGTCACTGGCGACGGAAAAATTCACCCCTCCACTTT.

There are many counts of this clonotype. This chain links TRBV7-8 with TRBJ2-2, with TRBD2 matching over 11 bases. CDR3 size: 17 residues. The junction had 12 bases not matched to a gene; V was cut back by 5 bases and J by 7 bases. Germline values: CDR1 SGHVS, CDR2 FQNEAQ. Here the CDR3 reads CASSPGNSGGDNGELFF. CDR3 sequence (DNA): TGTGCCAGCAGCCCCGGGAATAGCGGGGGGGACAACGGGGAGCTGTTTTTT. The full variable domain, with the rest looked up from reference TRBV7-8 and TRBJ2-2, is GAGVSQSPRYKVAKRGQDVALRCDPISGHVSLFWYQQALGQGPEFLTYFQNEAQLDKSGLPSDRFFAERPEGSVSTLKIQRTQQEDSAVYLCASSPGNSGGDNGELFFGEGSRLTVL.

For this clonotype: Given a much more abundant clone one base away, this may be a read error. The chain couples TRBV6-4 to TRBJ1-2; D unresolved. CDR3 length equals 14 residues. Per the germline V gene, CDR1 is MRHNA and CDR2 is SNTAGT. Trimming stripped 5 bases from V and 4 bases from J, with 14 bases between. As DNA, the CDR3 is TGTGCCAGCAGTCAAGTAGCAGCTCGCTATGGCTACACCTTC. It encodes CASSQVAARYGYTF.

This clonotype showed up many times. The V call is TRBV14, the J call TRBJ2-1; 7 bases map to TRBD2. The CDR3 consists of 13 residues. The V and J ends lost 3 bases and 6 bases, in that order; junction bases with no gene match: 2. In germline, CDR1 is SGHDN, CDR2 FVKESK. The CDR3 bases are TGTGCCAGCAGCCATTCGGGGGGCAATGAGCAGTTCTTC. This encodes CASSHSGGNEQFF.

The genes are TRBV20-1 and TRBJ2-2; no definite D call. Germline lookup yields CDR1 DFQATT and CDR2 SNEGSKA (reference sequence). CDR3 length: 9 residues. Trimming cost V 5 bases and J 9 bases, with 4 bases left between them. The CDR3 DNA reads as TGCAGTGCTCAACGGGAGCTGTTTTTT. Translation: CSAQRELFF.

Ten or more counts support this clonotype. This chain connects TRBV12-3 or TRBV12-4 to TRBJ1-2; unclear D gene. The CDR3 is 13 amino acids. Trimming removed 6 bases at V and 3 bases at J, with 11 bases between. The CDR3 protein is CASSTDGYYGYTF. CDR3 DNA: TGTGCCAGCAGCACGGACGGTTACTATGGCTACACCTTC.

This clonotype occurred many times. This chain joins TRBV7-9 and TRBJ2-3; 9 nucleotides match TRBD2. Unmatched junction bases numbered 15, after V lost 10 bases and J lost 10 bases. In germline, CDR1 is SEHNR, CDR2 FQNEAQ (reference sequence). This CDR3 is 14 amino acids long. The CDR3 DNA is TGTGCCACTCGGGGAGCGGGAGGTCTGCAGGCGCAGTATTTT. This encodes CATRGAGGLQAQYF.

This clonotype was counted many times. The chain has TRBV6-1 and TRBJ1-5; no clear D gene. The CDR3 loop spans 12 amino acids. Trimming removed 2 bases from V and 3 bases from J, with 2 bases in between. Germline V lookup: CDR1 MNHNS, CDR2 SASEGT. The CDR3 here is CASSEINQPQHF. CDR3 in DNA: TGTGCCAGCAGTGAAATCAATCAGCCCCAGCATTTT.

About this clonotype itself: This may be a read error, as it is one base from a much larger clone. CDR3 loop: CASSRLAGAHTQYF. CDR3 DNA sequence: TGTGCCAGCAGCCGACTAGCGGGGGCGCATACGCAGTATTTT. The rearrangement uses TRBV11-2 and TRBJ2-3; 12 bases are shared with TRBD2. Germline-derived CDR1 and CDR2 are SGHAT and FQNNGV. Trimming cost V 5 bases and J 7 bases; bases outside gene matches: 4. The CDR3 has 14 amino acids.

This clonotype occurred many times. This chain joins TRBV13 and TRBJ1-6, with D possibly TRBD1 on 5 matching bases. Germline values: CDR1 PRHDT, CDR2 FYEKMQ (reference sequence). Trimming left V 8 bases short and J 10 bases short, with 21 bases between. The CDR3 consists of 15 residues. In DNA form, the CDR3 reads TGTGCCAGCTCACCTCTGGGGGGTAGTCGGTCACCCCTCCACTTT. Its protein product is CASSPLGGSRSPLHF.

As to this clonotype: This may be a read error, as it is one base from a much larger clone. This chain joins TRBV7-2 and TRBJ2-7; D unclear. The CDR3 covers 15 residues. CDR1 is SGHTA and CDR2 is FQGNSA in the germline V gene. The DNA of the CDR3 is TGTGCCAGCAGCCCCGGGTCCCGGAGATACTACGGGCAGTACTTC. Translated: CASSPGSRRYYGQYF.

This clonotype was found many times. The V gene is TRBV5-8, the J gene TRBJ2-3; no definite D call. The CDR3 runs to 16 residues. Deletions cut 2 bases from V and 7 bases from J, with 20 bases between. Per the germline V gene, CDR1 is SGHTS and CDR2 is YDEGEE. The CDR3 bases are TGTGCCAGCAGCTTATCGTCAGCCTCCCGCACGAATACGCAGTATTTT. Protein product: CASSLSSASRTNTQYF.

The sample holds many counts of this clonotype. Written as DNA, the CDR3 is TGTGCCAGCAGTGAATCTAGGGATACGCAGTATTTT. Encoded protein: CASSESRDTQYF. The V call is TRBV2, the J call TRBJ2-3; no clear D. CDR1 is SNHLY, CDR2 FYNNEI, per germline. The V end lost 2 bases, the J end lost 6 bases, and 6 bases lay between the germline ends. This CDR3 comprises 12 residues.

A few counts support this clonotype. CDR3 sequence: CASSPQRARVETQYF. The CDR3, as DNA: TGTGCCAGCAGTCCCCAGCGGGCGCGGGTGGAGACCCAGTACTTC. This rearrangement joins TRBV6-5 to TRBJ2-5; D may be TRBD2 (6 bases). This CDR3 comprises 15 residues. With 5 bases removed from V and 5 bases from J, the gap between germline ends came to 18 bases. Germline values: CDR1 MNHEY, CDR2 SVGAGI.